Presented here are 2 T cell receptor beta chains from one specimen sequenced in a study of technical replicates of blood from a few donors. Produced via immunoSEQ multiplex PCR; TCRdb's table is partial and in-frame only. The sample shows tens of thousands of clones, approximately 90% of them seen only once. The sequencing input was PBMCs. The receptors here all came from a human donor in good health. Some clones in this sample may be carry-over from other donors' samples.

J is TRBJ2-1 and V is TRBV7-8, with D hard to call. The V and J ends lost 4 bases and 2 bases respectively, with 18 bases between them. This CDR3 has 17 amino acids. The germline gives CDR1 SGHVS, CDR2 FQNEAQ. In DNA form, the CDR3 reads TGTGCCAGCAGCTCCCCGAGACGCTTTGGGCCCTACAATGAGCAGTTCTTC. Encoded protein: CASSSPRRFGPYNEQFF.

The chain combines TRBV27 with TRBJ1-2; a weak D match, TRBD1 (6 bases). CDR1 MNHEY and CDR2 SMNVEV come from the germline V gene (reference sequence). V dropped 4 bases and J dropped 0 bases, with 12 bases sitting between them. The CDR3 contains 15 residues. The CDR3 nucleotides are TGTGCCAGCAGTTCCGGACAGTACACTAACTATGGCTACACCTTC. Translated, it gives CASSSGQYTNYGYTF.